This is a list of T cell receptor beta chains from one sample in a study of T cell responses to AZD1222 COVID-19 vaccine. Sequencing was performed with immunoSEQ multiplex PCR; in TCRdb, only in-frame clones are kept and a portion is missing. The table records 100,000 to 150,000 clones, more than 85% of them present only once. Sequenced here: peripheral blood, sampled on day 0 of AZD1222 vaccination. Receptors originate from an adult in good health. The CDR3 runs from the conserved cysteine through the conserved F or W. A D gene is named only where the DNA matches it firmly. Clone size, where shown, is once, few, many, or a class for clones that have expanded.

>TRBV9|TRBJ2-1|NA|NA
TGTGCCAGCAGCGTAGATGGGGCCTCCTACAATGAGCAGTTCTTC
CASSVDGASYNEQFF
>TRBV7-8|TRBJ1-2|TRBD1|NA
TGTGCCAGCAGCCGGTCCGACAGGGGGGCCGCCGGCTACACCTTC
CASSRSDRGAAGYTF
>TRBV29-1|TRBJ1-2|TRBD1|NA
TGCAGCGCCATCGACAGGGACAGTGGCTACACCTTC
CSAIDRDSGYTF
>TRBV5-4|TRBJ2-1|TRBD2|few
TGTGCCAGCAGCTCCCCATCGATGAGCGGGGGGGCGGGCAATGAGCAGTTCTTC
CASSSPSMSGGAGNEQFF
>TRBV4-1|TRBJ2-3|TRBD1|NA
TGCGCCAGCAGCCAGGGGACAGTCTTCTCCTCGCAGTATTTT
CASSQGTVFSSQYF
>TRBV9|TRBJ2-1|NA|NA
TGTGCCAGCAGTCAACGAGGGACATCAGGGGATGAGCAGTTCTTC
CASSQRGTSGDEQFF
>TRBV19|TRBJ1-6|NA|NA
TGTGCCAGTAGTATAGGAGGGAATCGGTTCTCACCCCTCCACTTT
CASSIGGNRFSPLHF
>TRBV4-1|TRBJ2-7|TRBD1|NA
TGCGCCAGCAGCCAGTCGGGACAGACCTACGAGCAGTACTTC
CASSQSGQTYEQYF
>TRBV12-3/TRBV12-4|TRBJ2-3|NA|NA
TGTGCCAGCTGGGGTAGGTGGCCGGATACGCAGTATTTT
CASWGRWPDTQYF
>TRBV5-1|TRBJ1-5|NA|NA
TGCGCCAGCAGCCCAGTAAGCAATCAGCCCCAGCATTTT
CASSPVSNQPQHF
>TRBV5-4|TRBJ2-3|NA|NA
TGTGCCAGCAGCTTGGAGGGGGGCCCTGGTACGCAGTATTTT
CASSLEGGPGTQYF
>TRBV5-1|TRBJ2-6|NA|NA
TGCGCCAGCAGCCCCCCCTCAGGGACTGGGGCCAACGTCCTGACTTTC
CASSPPSGTGANVLTF
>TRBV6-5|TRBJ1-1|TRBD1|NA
TGTGCCAGCAGCAATGGACAGGCGGGCACTGAAGCTTTCTTT
CASSNGQAGTEAFF
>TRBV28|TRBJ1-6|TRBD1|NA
TGTGCCAGCAGAACCGGACAGGGTGGGTCACCCCTCCACTTT
CASRTGQGGSPLHF
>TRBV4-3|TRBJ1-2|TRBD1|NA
TGCGCCAGCAGGGACAGGGGGAACTATGGCTACACCTTC
CASRDRGNYGYTF
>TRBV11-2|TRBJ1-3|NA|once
TGTGCCAGCAGCCCCAAGGTCTCTGGAAACACCATATATTTT
CASSPKVSGNTIYF
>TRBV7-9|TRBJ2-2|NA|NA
TGTGCCAGCAGCCGGAGGGAGGTCGCGAACACCGGGGAGCTGTTTTTT
CASSRREVANTGELFF
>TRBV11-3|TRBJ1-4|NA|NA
TGTGCCAGCAGCCACGAGGGGTATGAAAAACTGTTTTTT
CASSHEGYEKLFF
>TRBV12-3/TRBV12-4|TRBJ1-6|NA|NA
TGTGCCAGCAGTTTGTTTCGGGATTCACCCCTCCACTTT
CASSLFRDSPLHF
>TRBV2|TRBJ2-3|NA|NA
TGTGCCAGCAGTGAAAATCGAGGAGCAGGAACAGATACGCAGTATTTT
CASSENRGAGTDTQYF
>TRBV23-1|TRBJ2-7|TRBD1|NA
TGCGCCAGCAAAACCTGGACAGGAGTATACGAGCAGTACTTC
CASKTWTGVYEQYF
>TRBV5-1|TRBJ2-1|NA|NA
TGCGCCAGCAGCTTCTCCGGGACACACAATGAGCAGTTCTTC
CASSFSGTHNEQFF
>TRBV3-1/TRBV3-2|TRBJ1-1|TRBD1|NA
TGTGCCAGCAGACAACAGGGGATAGGCACTGAAGCTTTCTTT
CASRQQGIGTEAFF
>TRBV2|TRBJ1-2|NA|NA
TGTGCCAGCAGTGAGTTGGGGACACCCAACTATGGCTACACCTTC
CASSELGTPNYGYTF
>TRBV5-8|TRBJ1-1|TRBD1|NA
TGTGCCAGCACCAGGACAGGGAGCTTTATCTTT
CASTRTGSFIF
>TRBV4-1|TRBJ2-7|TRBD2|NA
TGCGCCAGCAGCCAAGGACTAGCGGGGGGTAGGTGGTACGAGCAGTACTTC
CASSQGLAGGRWYEQYF
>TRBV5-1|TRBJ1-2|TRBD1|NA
TGCGCCAGCAGCTTGGAAGGCAGGGGGAACTATGGCTACACCTTC
CASSLEGRGNYGYTF
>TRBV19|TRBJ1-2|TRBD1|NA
TGTGCCAGTAGTATAGTCGGGACAGGCTATGGCTACACCTTC
CASSIVGTGYGYTF
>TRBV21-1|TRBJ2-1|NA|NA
TGTGCCAGCATATTATCCGGGACAGGGAGCCTAGTTGCCCACAATGAGCAGTTCTTC
CASILSGTGSLVAHNEQFF
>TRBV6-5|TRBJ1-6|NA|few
TGTGCCAGCAGTTGGGGACGGTCTAATAATTCACCCCTCCACTTT
CASSWGRSNNSPLHF
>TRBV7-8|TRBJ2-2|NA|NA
TGTGCCAGCAGCTTAGGGAGAGGGGACACCGGGGAGCTGTTTTTT
CASSLGRGDTGELFF
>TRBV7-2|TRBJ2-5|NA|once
TGTGCCAGCAGCTTAGTGGTTCACCAAGAGACCCAGTACTTC
CASSLVVHQETQYF
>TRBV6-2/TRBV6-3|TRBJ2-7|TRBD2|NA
TGTGCCAGCAGTTACTCAGCTAGCGGGCCCTCCTACGAGCAGTACTTC
CASSYSASGPSYEQYF
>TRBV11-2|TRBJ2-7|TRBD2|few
TGTGCCAGCAGCTTAGGGGGACTACCCCCGCGTCTACAGCAGTACTTC
CASSLGGLPPRLQQYF
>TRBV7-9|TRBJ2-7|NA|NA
TGTGCCAGCAGCTCCGCCCACTACGAGCAGTACTTC
CASSSAHYEQYF
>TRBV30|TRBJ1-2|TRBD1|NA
TGTGCCTGGAAAAAACAGGGGAGAAACTATGGCTACACCTTC
CAWKKQGRNYGYTF
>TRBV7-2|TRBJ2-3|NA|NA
TGTGCCAGCAGCTTTGACCCGGGGACAGATACGCAGTATTTT
CASSFDPGTDTQYF